The clone carrying this T cell receptor beta chain was found many times. The antigen is not known. The data originate from a study of T-cell reconstitution after alpha-beta-depleted transplantation in children. Construction of the TCRbeta library involved unique molecular identifiers. A single record per CDR3 protein comes from TCRdb applying MiXCR to the PCR reads. This sample has about 150,000 distinct CDR3 sequences, with about 9% found just once. The V gene lost 4 bases and the J gene lost 6 bases, with 5 bases spanning the gap. This CDR3 region has 11 residues. CDR1 and CDR2 from the germline V gene are SGHRS and YFSETQ. Notes on the study in general: Surviving recipient cells, namely T cells and thymic progenitors, were the source of high day-60 TCRbeta diversity in some patients. Approximately two months post-transplant, alpha-beta T cells reportedly originated from several hundred expanded graft clones. Most T-cell counts and diversity one year after the transplant came from T cells that were newly produced.

V gene TRBV5-1 combines with J gene TRBJ2-1; D not resolved. This specimen was PBMCs, mostly from graft donor cells, taken 180 days after TCRalphabeta/CD19-depleted stem cell transplant. The receptor was isolated from a female patient aged 2-9 years who had a stem cell transplant for congenital amegakaryocytic thrombocytopenia, so the T cells may come from the graft donor. CDR3 in amino acids: CASSKANEQFF. CDR3 sequence (DNA): TGCGCCAGCAGCAAGGCCAATGAGCAGTTCTTC. Based on the CDR3 plus reference TRBV5-1 and TRBJ2-1, the full variable domain is KAGVTQTPRYLIKTRGQQVTLSCSPISGHRSVSWYQQTPGQGLQFLFEYFSETQRNKGNFPGRFSGRQFSNSRSEMNVSTLELGDSALYLCASSKANEQFFGPGTRLTVL.